Following are 18 T cell receptor beta chains from one sample sequenced in a study of cytomegalovirus exposure and HLA in healthy donors. A multiplex PCR was run with 60 Vbeta primers and 13 Jbeta primers. Clones were sequenced by immunoSEQ multiplex PCR, and TCRdb holds only the in-frame ones, with some missing. The sample yields tens of thousands of clones, about four fifths seen once. Sequenced sample: PBMCs. These receptors originate from a woman between 25 and 40 years old in good health and CMV-seronegative.

This clone was counted a few times. V is TRBV20-1 and J is TRBJ1-6; D gene unclear. This CDR3 is 10 amino acids long. The V gene's germline CDR1 is DFQATT and CDR2 SNEGSKA (reference sequence). The V gene lost 8 bases and the J gene lost 9 bases, with 8 bases spanning the gap. CDR3 nucleotides: TGCAGTTTAGGAGGTTCACCCCTCCACTTT. This sequence encodes CSLGGSPLHF.

The chain uses TRBV5-1 and TRBJ1-4, with a tentative D call TRBD1 (5 bases). The germline V and J ends were trimmed by 1 base and 0 bases, with 13 bases remaining between them. CDR3 length: 17 residues. Germline loops: CDR1 SGHRS, CDR2 YFSETQ. CDR3 DNA: TGCGCCAGCAGCTTGAGTCCAGGGACTACAACTAATGAAAAACTGTTTTTT. Translation gives CASSLSPGTTTNEKLFF.

The chain is built from TRBV15 and TRBJ1-4, with 11 bases that match TRBD1. The CDR3 spans 15 residues. Germline CDR1 is LNHNV and CDR2 is YYDKDF (reference sequence). The trim removed 3 bases at V and 8 bases at J, leaving 5 bases unmatched. The CDR3 reads CATSRGQGDGEKLFF. DNA of the CDR3: TGTGCCACCAGCAGGGGACAGGGGGATGGCGAAAAACTGTTTTTT.

In its sample, this clone was seen a few times. V is TRBV6-5 and J is TRBJ1-1; no definite D call. CDR1 and CDR2 from the germline V gene are MNHEY and SVGAGI. This CDR3 region has 13 residues. The ends were cut back, 6 bases at V and 2 bases at J, with 10 bases in the middle. This CDR3 reads CASSIQRNTEAFF. CDR3 DNA sequence: TGTGCCAGCAGCATACAGAGAAACACTGAAGCTTTCTTT.

The chain uses TRBV5-1 and TRBJ2-5, with D possibly matching TRBD1 (6 bases). Germline loops: CDR1 SGHRS, CDR2 YFSETQ. This CDR3 comprises 14 residues. V lost 0 bases and J 5 bases, leaving 11 bases between the germline ends. The CDR3 reads CASSLGGQLETQYF. In nucleotides, the CDR3 is TGCGCCAGCAGCTTGGGGGGGCAATTGGAGACCCAGTACTTC.

The rearrangement links TRBV18 to TRBJ2-5; a weak D match, TRBD1 (5 bases). The CDR3 is 14 residues long. Trimming shortened V by 2 bases and J by 3 bases, and 10 bases separated the two germline ends. CDR1 and CDR2 from the germline V gene are KGHSH and LQKENI. DNA of the CDR3: TGTGCCAGCTCACCATCCACCAGGGAAGAGACCCAGTACTTC. It is translated as CASSPSTREETQYF.

The chain combines TRBV7-2 with TRBJ2-6, with D perhaps TRBD1 (5 bases). Germline CDR1 reads SGHTA; CDR2 reads FQGNSA. The CDR3 contains 15 residues. The ends were cut back, 5 bases at V and 0 bases at J, with 8 bases in the middle. In DNA, the CDR3 is TGTGCCAGCAGCGGACAACCCTCTGGGGCCAACGTCCTGACTTTC. This encodes CASSGQPSGANVLTF.

This clone was counted once. Within the sample, other DNA sequences also encode this same CDR3. This rearrangement joins TRBV7-2 to TRBJ2-7; 8 bases match TRBD2. The CDR3 extends over 15 amino acids. The germline CDR1 and CDR2 sequences are SGHTA and FQGNSA. Unmatched junction bases numbered 10, after V lost 2 bases and J lost 7 bases. The chain's CDR3 is CASSLIPAGGYEQYV. The CDR3 DNA reads as TGTGCCAGCAGCTTAATTCCGGCGGGGGGCTATGAGCAGTACGTC.

The V call is TRBV15, the J call TRBJ2-1, with D perhaps TRBD2 (7 bases). The V gene lost 0 bases and the J gene lost 9 bases, with 21 bases spanning the gap. Germline loops: CDR1 LNHNV, CDR2 YYDKDF (reference sequence). This CDR3 region has 17 residues. This CDR3 reads CATSRDGSGGLESEQFF. The CDR3 nucleotides are TGTGCCACCAGCAGAGATGGTTCCGGGGGGCTGGAGAGTGAGCAGTTCTTC.

The chain joins TRBV1 to TRBJ2-2; the table gives TRBD1 as D, unverified against the DNA. TRBV1 is listed as a pseudogene. This CDR3 has 14 amino acids. As DNA, the CDR3 is TGCACCAGCAGCCAACAGGGTTCAACCGGGGAGCTGTTTTTT. Encoded protein: CTSSQQGSTGELFF.

The sample holds a few counts of this clone. The chain couples TRBV2 to TRBJ1-6; TRBD1 agrees at 9 bases. The V and J ends lost 9 bases and 5 bases, in that order; junction bases with no gene match: 11. The CDR3 loop spans 16 amino acids. CDR1 and CDR2 (germline): SNHLY, FYNNEI. The CDR3 nucleotides are TGTGCCAGTTGCCCGGGACAGGGACTTCATAATTCACCCCTCCACTTT. Translating it yields CASCPGQGLHNSPLHF. The full variable domain, completed using reference TRBV2 and TRBJ1-6, is EPEVTQTPSHQVTQMGQEVILRCVPISNHLYFYWYRQILGQKVEFLVSFYNNEISEKSEIFDDQFSVERPDGSNFTLKIRSTKLEDSAMYFCASCPGQGLHNSPLHFGNGTRLTVT.

The rearrangement links TRBV5-4 to TRBJ2-3; TRBD2 matches at 14 bases. CDR3 size: 19 residues. Germline CDR1 is SGHNT and CDR2 is YYREEE (reference sequence). J lost 4 bases, V lost 2 bases, and 12 bases had no gene match. In nucleotides, the CDR3 is TGTGCCAGCAGCTTCGATCCGGGACTAGCGGGAGTGCCCGCAGATACGCAGTATTTT. The encoded protein is CASSFDPGLAGVPADTQYF.

V usage is TRBV16 and J usage is TRBJ1-2; no firm D call. The CDR3 sequence is 17 residues long. V lost 1 base, J lost 1 base, and 16 bases lay in between. The V gene's germline CDR1 is KGHSY and CDR2 FQNENV. Written as DNA, the CDR3 is TGTGCCAGCAGCCAATTCTTACCAACTGACTTTAACTATGGCTACACCTTC. It is translated as CASSQFLPTDFNYGYTF.

The chain is built from TRBV11-3 and TRBJ2-5; D is unresolved. Trimming shortened V by 1 base and J by 4 bases, and 13 bases separated the two germline ends. CDR1 is SGHNT, CDR2 YENEEA, per germline. The CDR3 extends over 15 amino acids. The CDR3 DNA reads as TGTGCCAGCAGCTTAGGATTAGATGCGAGAGAGACCCAGTACTTC. Protein sequence: CASSLGLDARETQYF. Full variable domain (remainder filled in from reference TRBV11-3 and TRBJ2-5): EAGVVQSPRYKIIEKKQPVAFWCNPISGHNTLYWYLQNLGQGPELLIRYENEEAVDDSQLPKDRFSAERLKGVDSTLKIQPAELGDSAVYLCASSLGLDARETQYFGPGTRLLVL.

This sequence joins TRBV19 and TRBJ1-2, with 9 bases aligning to TRBD1. The ends lost 5 bases at V and 7 bases at J; junction bases unmatched: 11. The germline gives CDR1 LNHDA, CDR2 SQIVND (reference sequence). This CDR3 is built from 15 residues. The CDR3 sequence: CASSVTGGAVGGYTF. The CDR3, as DNA: TGTGCCAGTAGTGTCACAGGGGGCGCGGTAGGTGGCTACACCTTC.

The rearrangement joins TRBV5-8 to TRBJ2-1; D is uncertain. The V and J ends lost 1 base and 1 base respectively, with 6 bases between them. The CDR3 spans 14 residues. Germline assignment: CDR1 SGHTS and CDR2 YDEGEE. Here the CDR3 DNA reads TGTGCCAGCAGCTTGTATATTTCCTACAATGAGCAGTTCTTC. This codes for CASSLYISYNEQFF.

The V gene is TRBV7-9, the J gene TRBJ2-7; D unclear. Germline-derived CDR1 and CDR2 are SEHNR and FQNEAQ (reference sequence). The CDR3 is 17 amino acids. V was pared by 5 bases and J by 0 bases, with 20 bases between. The CDR3 region has the DNA TGTGCCAGCAGCCCACCCCTCCTAGGTATTAGCTCCTACGAGCAGTACTTC. It specifies CASSPPLLGISSYEQYF.

In nucleotides, the CDR3 is TGTGCCAGCAGTTCACTAGCGGGAGGGAATGAGCAGTTCTTC. It codes for CASSSLAGGNEQFF. The chain is built from TRBV6-4 and TRBJ2-1; 13 nucleotides agree with TRBD2. This CDR3 comprises 14 residues. Losses at the gene ends were 5 bases for V and 7 bases for J; bases not matched to a gene: 2. Germline assignment: CDR1 MRHNA and CDR2 SNTAGT.